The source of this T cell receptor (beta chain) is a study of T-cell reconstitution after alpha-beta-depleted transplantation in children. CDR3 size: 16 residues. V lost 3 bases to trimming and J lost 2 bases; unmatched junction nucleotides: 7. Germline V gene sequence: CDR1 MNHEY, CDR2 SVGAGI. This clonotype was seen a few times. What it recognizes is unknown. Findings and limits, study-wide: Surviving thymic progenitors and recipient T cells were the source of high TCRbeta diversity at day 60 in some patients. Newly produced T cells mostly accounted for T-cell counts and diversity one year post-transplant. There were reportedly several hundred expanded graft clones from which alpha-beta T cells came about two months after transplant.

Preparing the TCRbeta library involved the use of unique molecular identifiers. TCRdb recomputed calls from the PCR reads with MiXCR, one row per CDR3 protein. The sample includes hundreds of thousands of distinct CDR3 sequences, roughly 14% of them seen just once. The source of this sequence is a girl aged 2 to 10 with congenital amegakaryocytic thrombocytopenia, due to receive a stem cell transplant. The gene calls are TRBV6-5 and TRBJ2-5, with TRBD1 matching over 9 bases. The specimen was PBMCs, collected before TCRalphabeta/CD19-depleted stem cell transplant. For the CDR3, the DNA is TGTGCCAGCAGTTATCACGGGACAGGGTGGCAAGAGACCCAGTACTTC. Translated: CASSYHGTGWQETQYF.